This paragraph reports one T cell receptor beta chain. Per the study methods: By means of reference gene primer amplification, nucleated cell counts were estimated. Clones were read by immunoSEQ multiplex PCR, and TCRdb kept only the in-frame ones, dropping some. Clone size and V and J calls were adopted from that table, with D and trimming inferred from the DNA. This sample has roughly 300,000 clones; approximately 87% occur once, and the top ten carry around 8%. This sample was taken from a study of blood T cell repertoires in COVID-19. Study overall: Specimens from acute and convalescent COVID-19 originated in the United States, Italy and Spain. Sample material is recorded as cDNA or gDNA derived from T cells, B-cell-depleted T cells, or PBMCs.

This TCR was sampled from a woman in her 50s who had recovered from COVID-19. The sequencing sample was made of peripheral blood.

CDR3 residues: CARSLVRGLTEAFF. The DNA for the CDR3 is TGTGCCAGAAGCTTAGTTAGGGGGCTGACTGAAGCTTTCTTT. V is TRBV7-5 and J is TRBJ1-1; no check of the table's D call, TRBD1, against the DNA was made. TRBV7-5 is termed a pseudogene. The CDR3 runs 14 residues.